Presented here are 24 T cell receptor beta chains from one specimen sequenced in a study of blood T cell repertoires in COVID-19. The table came from immunoSEQ multiplex PCR; TCRdb's copy has only in-frame clones and leaves some out. The table lists roughly 110,000 clones, over 60% of them singletons, with roughly 6.2% in the top ten. The sequencing input was peripheral blood. These receptors were obtained from a man older than 75 with COVID-19, enrolled during active disease.

There are a few counts of this clone. V is TRBV7-6 and J is TRBJ2-7, with TRBD1 matching 9 bases. Trimming at V came to 6 bases and at J to 4 bases, leaving 13 bases not matched to a gene. The CDR3 is made up of 16 amino acids. Germline V gene lookup returns CDR1 SGHVS and CDR2 FNYEAQ. DNA for the CDR3: TGTGCCAGCAGTTCTCACTTTGGACAGGGGATGTACGAGCAGTACTTC. Encoded protein: CASSSHFGQGMYEQYF.

The chain links TRBV27 to TRBJ2-7; D is possibly TRBD2 (6 bases). V gave up 1 base and J gave up 5 bases, with 15 bases separating them. Germline V CDR1 and CDR2: MNHEY, SMNVEV (reference sequence). The CDR3 runs 15 residues. The DNA for the CDR3 is TGTGCCAGCAGTTTATTCTCTAGGCGGGGCGACGAGCAGTACTTC. Amino acids: CASSLFSRRGDEQYF.

The chain carries TRBV12-5 and TRBJ2-1; D remains ambiguous. CDR3 size: 14 residues. Trimming pared 3 bases from V and 2 bases from J, leaving 8 bases between. Germline-derived CDR1 and CDR2 are LGHNT and FRNRAP. The CDR3 sequence: CASGLSLAYNEQFF. CDR3 bases: TGTGCTAGTGGTTTAAGCCTAGCCTACAATGAGCAGTTCTTC. The full variable domain, rest sourced from reference TRBV12-5 and TRBJ2-1, is DARVTQTPRHKVTEMGQEVTMRCQPILGHNTVFWYRQTMMQGLELLAYFRNRAPLDDSGMPKDRFSAEMPDATLATLKIQPSEPRDSAVYFCASGLSLAYNEQFFGPGTRLTVL.

This clone has a single count. The chain links TRBV9 to TRBJ1-3; D unclear. Germline V lookup: CDR1 SGDLS, CDR2 YYNGEE. Deletions cut 0 bases from V and 4 bases from J, with 8 bases between. This CDR3 contains 14 residues. This CDR3 is CASSVDVSGNTIYF. CDR3 coding DNA: TGTGCCAGCAGCGTAGATGTCTCGGGAAACACCATATATTTT.

This clone showed up just once. The chain is built from TRBV7-2 and TRBJ2-3; 11 bases are a match to TRBD2. The germline V gene encodes CDR1 SGHTA and CDR2 FQGNSA. This CDR3 has 14 amino acids. Germline trimming cut 5 bases from V and 6 bases from J; bases unmatched to any gene: 4. CDR3 region: CASSTSGRRDTQYF. The CDR3 DNA follows: TGTGCCAGCAGCACTAGCGGGAGAAGGGATACGCAGTATTTT.

V and J are TRBV5-1 and TRBJ1-1, with no clear D. The CDR3 spans 14 residues. The V gene's germline CDR1 is SGHRS and CDR2 YFSETQ. V gave up 4 bases and J gave up 0 bases, with 10 bases separating them. The DNA of the CDR3 is TGCGCCAGCAGCCCGCGGTTCATGAACACTGAAGCTTTCTTT. The encoded protein is CASSPRFMNTEAFF.

The chain employs TRBV5-8 and TRBJ2-7; 9 bases line up with TRBD1. Germline lookup yields CDR1 SGHTS and CDR2 YDEGEE. This CDR3 has 15 residues. Trimming took 3 bases from V and 7 from J; bases not matched to a gene: 11. DNA of the CDR3: TGTGCCAGCAGCTACCGGGACAGGGACAGTTGGGAGCAGTACTTC. It codes for CASSYRDRDSWEQYF.

V is TRBV6-5 and J is TRBJ1-5, with 7 bases fitting TRBD1. The length of the CDR3 is 14 residues. Germline V gene lookup returns CDR1 MNHEY and CDR2 SVGAGI. V lost 10 bases to trimming and J lost 4 bases; unmatched junction nucleotides: 10. The CDR3 protein is CATNLDRTNQPQHF. The CDR3 region has the DNA TGTGCCACCAACCTGGACAGGACTAATCAGCCCCAGCATTTT.

The chain employs TRBV5-1 and TRBJ2-3; D is perhaps TRBD1 (6 bases). Germline values: CDR1 SGHRS, CDR2 YFSETQ. Trimming cost V 1 base and J 4 bases, with 13 bases left between them. CDR3 length: 15 amino acids. The CDR3 is CASSLWTVSSDTQYF. CDR3 DNA sequence: TGCGCCAGCAGCTTGTGGACAGTATCGTCAGATACGCAGTATTTT.

The chain recombines TRBV30 with TRBJ1-1, with unresolved D. Germline assignment: CDR1 GTSNPN and CDR2 SVGIG (reference sequence). Trimming took off 0 bases at V and 1 base at J, with 6 bases between the two ends. CDR3 size: 13 residues. CDR3: CAWSVEGNTEAFF. The CDR3 DNA reads as TGTGCCTGGAGTGTAGAGGGGAACACTGAAGCTTTCTTT. Complete variable domain (other parts from reference TRBV30 and TRBJ1-1): SQTIHQWPATLVQPVGSPLSLECTVEGTSNPNLYWYRQAAGRGLQLLFYSVGIGQISSEVPQNLSASRPQDRQFILSSKKLLLSDSGFYLCAWSVEGNTEAFFGQGTRLTVV.

The rearrangement uses TRBV7-8 and TRBJ2-7; the D gene is possibly TRBD2 (6 bases). The CDR3 extends over 17 amino acids. Trimming removed 0 bases at V and 7 bases at J, with 22 bases between. In germline, CDR1 is SGHVS, CDR2 FQNEAQ. The CDR3 DNA reads TGTGCCAGCAGCTTAGCGGTGGGACGGCTAGCGCGAGCAGAGCAGTACTTC. This translates into CASSLAVGRLARAEQYF.

CDR3 residues: CASSSAHSGQKTDTQYF. The CDR3 nucleotides are TGTGCCAGCAGTTCGGCACACTCAGGTCAAAAAACAGATACGCAGTATTTT. The V and J genes are TRBV28 and TRBJ2-3, with D unresolved. The CDR3 sequence is 17 residues long. V lost 4 bases, J lost 3 bases, and 20 bases lay in between. Germline-derived CDR1 and CDR2 are MDHEN and SYDVKM.

The CDR3: CASSYGLRLTTYGYTF. The CDR3, as DNA: TGTGCCAGCAGTTACGGTCTCAGGTTGACGACCTATGGCTACACCTTC. The chain couples TRBV6-5 to TRBJ1-2; D remains ambiguous. CDR1 MNHEY and CDR2 SVGAGI come from the germline V gene. Between the trimmed V and J ends, which lost 2 bases and 4 bases, there was a span of 17 bases. This CDR3 has 16 residues.

V is TRBV28 and J is TRBJ1-4, with 8 bases lining up with TRBD1. The germline gives CDR1 MDHEN, CDR2 SYDVKM. This CDR3 contains 18 residues. J was trimmed by 4 bases and V by 5 bases; bases with no gene match: 15. DNA for the CDR3: TGTGCCAGCAGTGGCCCTGGGACAGGTCTCCGCTATAATGAAAAACTGTTTTTT. This codes for CASSGPGTGLRYNEKLFF.

The V call is TRBV2, the J call TRBJ1-2, with a possible D match to TRBD1 (5 bases). The CDR3 is 15 amino acids. Germline CDR1 and CDR2: SNHLY and FYNNEI. The V end was cut by 2 bases, the J end by 4 bases, with 14 bases between. CDR3 protein: CASSEQGGGAYGYTF. The CDR3 DNA reads as TGTGCCAGCAGTGAACAGGGTGGTGGGGCCTATGGCTACACCTTC.

The J gene is TRBJ1-2, the V gene TRBV19; 8 nucleotides line up with TRBD1. Looked up from germline, CDR1 is LNHDA and CDR2 is SQIVND (reference sequence). V was pared by 9 bases and J by 5 bases, with 14 bases of the junction left unmatched. This CDR3 comprises 15 residues. CDR3 nucleotides: TGTGCCAGCGGGCCGGGACAGGAAAAATGGTATGGCTACACCTTC. It translates to CASGPGQEKWYGYTF. Based on the CDR3 plus reference TRBV19 and TRBJ1-2, the full variable domain is DGGITQSPKYLFRKEGQNVTLSCEQNLNHDAMYWYRQDPGQGLRLIYYSQIVNDFQKGDIAEGYSVSREKKESFPLTVTSAQKNPTAFYLCASGPGQEKWYGYTFGSGTRLTVV.

V gene TRBV23-1 combines with J gene TRBJ2-7; 7 bases fit TRBD1. TRBV23-1 is assigned to the ORF class and has an uncertain function. CDR3 length: 18 residues. V gave up 3 bases and J gave up 3 bases; unmatched junction bases: 17. CDR3 DNA sequence: TGCGCCAGCAGTCATAGGGGGTCGGACCGGGACAGCTTCTACGAGCAGTACTTC. Its protein product is CASSHRGSDRDSFYEQYF.

J is TRBJ1-2 and V is TRBV7-9; D is undetermined. V was cut by 7 bases and J by 7 bases, with 10 bases left in between. Germline loops: CDR1 SEHNR, CDR2 FQNEAQ (reference sequence). This CDR3 is 11 amino acids long. The CDR3 bases are TGTGCCAGCAACCCACAGTCTGGCTACACCTTC. This codes for CASNPQSGYTF.

The V call is TRBV28, the J call TRBJ1-6; 8 nucleotides agree with TRBD1. CDR1 is MDHEN, CDR2 SYDVKM, per germline. The CDR3 spans 12 residues. With V trimmed by 8 bases and J by 9 bases, 3 bases remained unmatched. The CDR3 sequence is CASDRGTSPLHF. The CDR3 DNA sequence: TGTGCCAGCGACAGGGGAACTTCACCCCTCCACTTT.

The chain uses TRBV5-1 and TRBJ2-3; D uncertain. The CDR3 runs 13 residues. V dropped 6 bases and J dropped 1 base, with 9 bases sitting between them. CDR1 is SGHRS and CDR2 is YFSETQ in the germline V gene. The CDR3 is CASTSVGTDTQYF. CDR3 in DNA: TGCGCCAGCACCAGCGTAGGCACAGATACGCAGTATTTT.

This clone was seen more than once but under ten times. This chain links TRBV25-1 with TRBJ1-4; TRBD1 is a possible D gene (6 bases). The CDR3 length is 15 residues. The germline V and J ends were trimmed by 5 bases and 4 bases, with 14 bases remaining between them. The germline V gene has CDR1 MGHDK and CDR2 SYGVNS. The chain's CDR3 is CASSSPGTNNEKLFF. CDR3 coding DNA: TGTGCCAGCAGTTCGCCCGGGACAAATAATGAAAAACTGTTTTTT.

This clone was detected a few times. The chain joins TRBV28 to TRBJ1-2, with unresolved D. Germline loops: CDR1 MDHEN, CDR2 SYDVKM. The length of the CDR3 is 14 residues. V was cut by 3 bases and J by 6 bases, with 14 bases left in between. The CDR3 spells CASSFPLTRDGYTF. CDR3 DNA sequence: TGTGCCAGCAGTTTCCCCCTGACGAGGGATGGCTACACCTTC.

This clone was observed a handful of times. V and J are TRBV5-1 and TRBJ2-5; the match to TRBD2 covers 8 bases. Trimming removed 5 bases from V and 2 bases from J; junction bases left unmatched: 5. This CDR3 spans 14 amino acids. Per germline, CDR1 SGHRS and CDR2 YFSETQ. The CDR3 here is CASRLAGYQETQYF. CDR3 nucleotides: TGCGCCAGCAGGCTAGCGGGCTATCAAGAGACCCAGTACTTC.

The V gene is TRBV4-1, the J gene TRBJ2-7, with D perhaps matching TRBD2 (6 bases). CDR1 is MGHRA and CDR2 is YSYEKL in the germline V gene. V lost 4 bases, J lost 6 bases, and 16 bases lay in between. CDR3 length equals 14 residues. CDR3 coding DNA: TGCGCCAGCAGCCTGAGCTGGGGGGTAATCGAGCAGTACTTC. Residues: CASSLSWGVIEQYF.